Each of the 9 T cell receptor beta chains below was sequenced from the same sample in a study of T cell responses to AZD1222 COVID-19 vaccine. This table comes from immunoSEQ multiplex PCR, and its TCRdb copy is limited to in-frame clones, with some not included. The data show about 120,000 clones, roughly 86% seen once. The starting material was peripheral blood, obtained on day 0 of AZD1222 vaccination. These receptors came from an adult in good health.

The count of this clone is one. The rearrangement uses TRBV19 and TRBJ2-1; the match to TRBD1 covers 9 bases. Germline CDR1 is LNHDA and CDR2 is SQIVND (reference sequence). Unmatched junction bases numbered 5, after V lost 3 bases and J lost 5 bases. This CDR3 has 15 amino acids. The DNA for the CDR3 is TGTGCCAGTAGTATGGGACAGGGCGACAACAATGAGCAGTTCTTC. This sequence encodes CASSMGQGDNNEQFF. The full variable domain, its missing parts supplied by reference TRBV19 and TRBJ2-1, is DGGITQSPKYLFRKEGQNVTLSCEQNLNHDAMYWYRQDPGQGLRLIYYSQIVNDFQKGDIAEGYSVSREKKESFPLTVTSAQKNPTAFYLCASSMGQGDNNEQFFGPGTRLTVL.

V and J are TRBV29-1 and TRBJ2-4, with D possibly being TRBD1 or TRBD2 (5 bases each). The CDR3 extends over 12 amino acids. V lost 4 bases, J lost 9 bases, and 13 bases lay in between. The germline gives CDR1 SQVTM, CDR2 ANQGSEA. The CDR3 here is CSVVGARGIQYF. The CDR3, as DNA: TGCAGCGTTGTAGGGGCCCGGGGCATTCAGTACTTC.

The chain combines TRBV3-1 (or the pseudogene TRBV3-2) with TRBJ1-1; 10 bases match TRBD1. The V and J ends lost 4 bases and 3 bases, in that order; junction bases with no gene match: 8. This CDR3 has 16 amino acids. CDR1 LGHDT and CDR2 YNNKEL come from the germline V gene (reference sequence). In nucleotides, the CDR3 is TGTGCCAGCAGCCCATGGACAGGGGGTGTATACACTGAAGCTTTCTTT. Translated, it gives CASSPWTGGVYTEAFF.

The chain employs TRBV10-2 and TRBJ2-6; D is unresolved. There are 16 residues in the CDR3. The V end was cut by 5 bases, the J end by 0 bases, with 11 bases between. CDR1 is WSHSY and CDR2 is SAAADI in the germline V gene. This chain's CDR3 is CASSLSGLSGANVLTF. DNA of the CDR3: TGCGCCAGCAGTCTCTCTGGTCTCTCTGGGGCCAACGTCCTGACTTTC.

The chain has TRBV5-6 and TRBJ2-7; D is possibly TRBD1 (5 bases). The germline gives CDR1 SGHDT, CDR2 YYEEEE. The CDR3 runs to 14 residues. V dropped 0 bases and J dropped 5 bases, with 12 bases sitting between them. The CDR3 protein is CASSLEQGSHEQYF. CDR3 coding DNA: TGTGCCAGCAGCTTGGAGCAGGGATCCCACGAGCAGTACTTC.

CDR3 nucleotides: TGCGCCAGCAGCCCTGGGTACGGGGGAGGTATTGGTGGCTACACCTTC. Translated, it gives CASSPGYGGGIGGYTF. The V and J genes are TRBV5-1 and TRBJ1-2; D may be TRBD1 (5 bases). Germline-derived CDR1 and CDR2 are SGHRS and YFSETQ. The CDR3 extends over 16 amino acids. V was pared by 4 bases and J by 7 bases, with 23 bases between.

The J gene is TRBJ1-1, the V gene TRBV29-1, with 9 positions matching TRBD1. CDR3 length: 12 residues. Germline loops: CDR1 SQVTM, CDR2 ANQGSEA. With 7 bases clipped from V and 6 bases from J, the junction kept 6 bases outside the gene matches. The CDR3 DNA sequence: TGCAGCGCCCTGGACAGGGGTGCTGAAGCTTTCTTT. Its protein product is CSALDRGAEAFF.

The chain employs TRBV6-2 or TRBV6-3 and TRBJ1-5; possible D gene TRBD1, 6 bases. V was pared by 5 bases and J by 0 bases, with 11 bases between. This CDR3 is 15 amino acids long. Looked up from germline, CDR1 is MNHEY and CDR2 is SVGEGT. The CDR3 protein is CASSLQGYSNQPQHF. The CDR3 DNA is TGTGCCAGCAGTCTACAGGGATATAGCAATCAGCCCCAGCATTTT.

This sequence joins TRBV27 and TRBJ2-3, with 11 bases identical to TRBD2. CDR3 size: 15 residues. Germline CDR1 and CDR2: MNHEY and SMNVEV (reference sequence). V trimming: 2 bases; J trimming: 6 bases; junction bases outside the gene matches: 4. The CDR3 sequence: CASSLGLAGMDTQYF. In DNA form, the CDR3 reads TGTGCCAGCAGTTTAGGACTAGCGGGTATGGATACGCAGTATTTT.